The rows below give T cell receptor beta chains drawn from one sample of a study of blood T cell repertoires in COVID-19. The method was immunoSEQ multiplex PCR; TCRdb's version includes in-frame clones alone and lacks a portion of them. The sample shows hundreds of thousands of clones, about nine tenths of them seen only once. The sample comprised PBMCs or T cells enriched from blood (not recorded which). The receptors derive from a man aged 55 to 69 who had recovered from COVID-19. Each CDR3 is given with its conserved first and last residue. Each record gives: CDR3 length, D gene, clone size, J gene, V gene, CDR3 DNA, CDR3 protein. D genes are given only for firm matches. Not all rows give a size; the values are once, few, many and, for expanded clones, a class.

13,.,.,TRBJ2-7,TRBV10-3,TGTGCCATCAGTGGAGGGATTCCGGGAGAGCAGTACTTC,CAISGGIPGEQYF
15,TRBD2,.,TRBJ2-2,TRBV28,TGTGCCAGCAGTATGAGCGGGAGTCTTGCCGGGGAGCTGTTTTTT,CASSMSGSLAGELFF
15,TRBD1,.,TRBJ1-2,TRBV7-2,TGTGCCAGCAGCTTAGGATCGGGACAGATCTATGGCTACACCTTC,CASSLGSGQIYGYTF
16,.,.,TRBJ2-3,TRBV30,TGTGCCTGGAGTAGTTACGGTTTTTATCGTTCAGATACGCAGTATTTT,CAWSSYGFYRSDTQYF
15,.,.,TRBJ1-1,TRBV5-1,TGCGCCAGCAGCTATTTCAGGGGCGCGAACACTGAAGCTTTCTTT,CASSYFRGANTEAFF
14,.,few,TRBJ2-1,TRBV9,TGTGCCAGCAGCGTAGCGGTGGGGCTAGGGGAGCAGTTCTTC,CASSVAVGLGEQFF
12,.,.,TRBJ1-2,TRBV27,TGTGCCAGCAGTCCCGGGAACTATGGCTACACCTTC,CASSPGNYGYTF
18,.,once,TRBJ2-3,TRBV5-8,TGTGCCAGCAGCTCCGGGTTGGTGGCCAGGGGTTTATCAGATACGCAGTATTTT,CASSSGLVARGLSDTQYF
14,TRBD1,.,TRBJ1-2,TRBV7-8,TGTGCCAGCAGGGACTCGGGACAGCGCACCGGCTACACCTTC,CASRDSGQRTGYTF
14,.,once,TRBJ1-1,TRBV5-1,TGCGCCAGCAGGGCGACTGATATGAACACTGAAGCTTTCTTT,CASRATDMNTEAFF
16,TRBD1,many,TRBJ2-3,TRBV10-2,TGCGCCAGCAGTGTACACGGGACAGGGGGAACAGATACGCAGTATTTT,CASSVHGTGGTDTQYF
14,TRBD1,.,TRBJ2-7,TRBV9,TGTGCCAGCAGCCCTGGACAGGGGGGCCGCGAGCAGTACTTC,CASSPGQGGREQYF
15,.,.,TRBJ2-7,TRBV11-2,TGTGCCAGCAGCATCGGACACTCCGGCTCCTACGAGCAGTACTTC,CASSIGHSGSYEQYF
14,TRBD2,.,TRBJ2-5,TRBV15,TGTGCCACCAGCAGAGTAGCGGGGGAAGAGACCCAGTACTTC,CATSRVAGEETQYF
12,TRBD1,.,TRBJ2-1,TRBV5-1,TGCGCCAGCAGCCTTGACAGGGGAGAGCAGTTCTTC,CASSLDRGEQFF
13,TRBD1,once,TRBJ1-5,TRBV27,TGTGCCAGCAGACAGGGGACGGGAAAGCCCCAGCATTTT,CASRQGTGKPQHF